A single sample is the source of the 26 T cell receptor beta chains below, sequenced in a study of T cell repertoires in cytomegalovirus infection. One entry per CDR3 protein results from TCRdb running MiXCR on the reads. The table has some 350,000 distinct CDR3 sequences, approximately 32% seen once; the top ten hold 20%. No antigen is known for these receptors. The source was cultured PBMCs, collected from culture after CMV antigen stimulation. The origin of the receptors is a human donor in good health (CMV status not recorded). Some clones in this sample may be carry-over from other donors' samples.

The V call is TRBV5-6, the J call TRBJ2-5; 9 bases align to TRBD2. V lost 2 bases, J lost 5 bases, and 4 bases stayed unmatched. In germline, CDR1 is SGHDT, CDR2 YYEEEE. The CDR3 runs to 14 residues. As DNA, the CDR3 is TGTGCCAGCAGCTTCTGGACTAGCGCGGAGACCCAGTACTTC. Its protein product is CASSFWTSAETQYF.

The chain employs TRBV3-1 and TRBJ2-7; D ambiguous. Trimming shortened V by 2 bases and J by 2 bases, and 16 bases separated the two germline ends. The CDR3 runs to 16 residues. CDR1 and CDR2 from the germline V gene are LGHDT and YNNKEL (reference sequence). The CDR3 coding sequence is TGTGCCAGCAGCCAACGGGTTGGTACGCCTCCCTACGAGCAGTACTTC. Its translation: CASSQRVGTPPYEQYF.

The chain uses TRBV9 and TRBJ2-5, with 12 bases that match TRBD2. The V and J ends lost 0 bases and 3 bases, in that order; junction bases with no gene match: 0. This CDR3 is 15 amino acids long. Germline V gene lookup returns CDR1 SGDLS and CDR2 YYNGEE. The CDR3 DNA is TGTGCCAGCAGCGTAGGACTAGCGGGGGAAGAGACCCAGTACTTC. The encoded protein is CASSVGLAGEETQYF.

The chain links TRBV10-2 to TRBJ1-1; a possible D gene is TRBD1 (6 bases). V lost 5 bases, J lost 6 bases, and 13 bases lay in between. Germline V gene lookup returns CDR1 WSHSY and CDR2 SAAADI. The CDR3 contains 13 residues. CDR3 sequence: CASSHLGASEAFF. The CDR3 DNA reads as TGCGCCAGCAGTCACCTGGGGGCGTCTGAAGCTTTCTTT.

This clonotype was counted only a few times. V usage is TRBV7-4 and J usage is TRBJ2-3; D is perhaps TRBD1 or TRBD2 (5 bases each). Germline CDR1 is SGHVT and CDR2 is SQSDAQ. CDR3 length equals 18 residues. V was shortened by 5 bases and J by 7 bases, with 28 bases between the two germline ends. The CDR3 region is CASSQGPTIRVGRNTQYF. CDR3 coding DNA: TGTGCCAGCAGCCAGGGACCAACCATTAGGGTCGGCAGGAATACGCAGTATTTT.

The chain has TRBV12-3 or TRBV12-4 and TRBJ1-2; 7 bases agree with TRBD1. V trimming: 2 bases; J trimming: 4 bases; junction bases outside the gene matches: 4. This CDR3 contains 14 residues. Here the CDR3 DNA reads TGTGCCAGCAGTTTAACGGGACAGATCTATGGCTACACCTTC. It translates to CASSLTGQIYGYTF.

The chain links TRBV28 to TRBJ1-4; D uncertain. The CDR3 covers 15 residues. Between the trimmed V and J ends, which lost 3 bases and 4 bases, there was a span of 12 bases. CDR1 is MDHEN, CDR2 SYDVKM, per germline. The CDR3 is CASSFGRNVNEKLFF. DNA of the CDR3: TGTGCCAGCAGTTTTGGGCGGAATGTTAATGAAAAACTGTTTTTT.

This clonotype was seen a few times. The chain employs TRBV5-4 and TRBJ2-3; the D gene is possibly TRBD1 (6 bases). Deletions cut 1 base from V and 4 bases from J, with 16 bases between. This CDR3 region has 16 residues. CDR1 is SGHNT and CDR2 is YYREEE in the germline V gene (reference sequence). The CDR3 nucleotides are TGTGCCAGCAGCTTGAAAGCACAGGGAGCAGCAGATACGCAGTATTTT. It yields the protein CASSLKAQGAADTQYF.

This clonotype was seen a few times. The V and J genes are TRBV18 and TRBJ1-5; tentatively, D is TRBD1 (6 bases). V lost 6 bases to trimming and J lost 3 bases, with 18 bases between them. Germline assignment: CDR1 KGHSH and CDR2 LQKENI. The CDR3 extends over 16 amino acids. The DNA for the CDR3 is TGTGCCAGCTCCCCTGCCCCGGGGGCTTACAATCAGCCCCAGCATTTT. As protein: CASSPAPGAYNQPQHF.

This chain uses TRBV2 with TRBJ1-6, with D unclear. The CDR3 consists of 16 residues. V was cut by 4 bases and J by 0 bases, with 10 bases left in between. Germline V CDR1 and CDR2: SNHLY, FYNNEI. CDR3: CASSAEASSYNSPLHF. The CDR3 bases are TGTGCCAGCAGTGCCGAGGCGAGCTCCTATAATTCACCCCTCCACTTT.

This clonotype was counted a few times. CDR3 sequence (DNA): TGTGCCACCAGCAGAGGAAGTGAAGGATACACTGAAGCTTTCTTT. Its protein product is CATSRGSEGYTEAFF. This rearrangement joins TRBV15 to TRBJ1-1; no firm D call. Trimming cost V 1 base and J 3 bases, with 12 bases left between them. The CDR3 contains 15 residues. Germline CDR1 is LNHNV and CDR2 is YYDKDF (reference sequence).

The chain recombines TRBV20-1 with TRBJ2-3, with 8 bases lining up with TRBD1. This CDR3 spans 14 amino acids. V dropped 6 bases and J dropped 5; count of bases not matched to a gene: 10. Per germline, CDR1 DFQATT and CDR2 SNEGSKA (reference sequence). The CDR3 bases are TGCAGTGCAAACAGTGACAGGGGTCAAGATACGCAGTATTTT. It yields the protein CSANSDRGQDTQYF.

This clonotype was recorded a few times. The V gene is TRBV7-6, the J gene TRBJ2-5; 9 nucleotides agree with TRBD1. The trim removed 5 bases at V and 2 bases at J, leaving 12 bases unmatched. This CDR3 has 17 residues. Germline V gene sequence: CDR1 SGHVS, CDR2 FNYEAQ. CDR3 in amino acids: CASSTKTGQGAQETQYF. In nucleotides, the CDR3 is TGTGCCAGCAGCACAAAAACGGGACAGGGAGCTCAAGAGACCCAGTACTTC.

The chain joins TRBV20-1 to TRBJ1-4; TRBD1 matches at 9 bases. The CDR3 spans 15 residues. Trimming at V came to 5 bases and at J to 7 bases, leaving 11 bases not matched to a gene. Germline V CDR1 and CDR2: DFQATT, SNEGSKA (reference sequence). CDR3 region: CSAGGQGLGSEKLFF. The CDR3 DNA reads TGCAGTGCTGGAGGACAGGGGTTGGGGAGTGAAAAACTGTTTTTT.

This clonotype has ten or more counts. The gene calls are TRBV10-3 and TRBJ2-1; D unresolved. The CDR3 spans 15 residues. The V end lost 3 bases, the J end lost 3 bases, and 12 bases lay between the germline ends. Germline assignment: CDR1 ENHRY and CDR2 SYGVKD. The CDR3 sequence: CAISDQRDLYNEQFF. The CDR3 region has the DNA TGTGCCATCAGTGACCAGCGTGATCTCTACAATGAGCAGTTCTTC.

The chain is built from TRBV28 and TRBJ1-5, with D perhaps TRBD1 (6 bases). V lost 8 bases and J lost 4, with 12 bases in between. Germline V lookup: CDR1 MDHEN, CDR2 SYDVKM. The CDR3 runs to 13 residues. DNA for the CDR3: TGTGCCAGCTTACAGGGACGGAATCAGCCCCAGCATTTT. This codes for CASLQGRNQPQHF.

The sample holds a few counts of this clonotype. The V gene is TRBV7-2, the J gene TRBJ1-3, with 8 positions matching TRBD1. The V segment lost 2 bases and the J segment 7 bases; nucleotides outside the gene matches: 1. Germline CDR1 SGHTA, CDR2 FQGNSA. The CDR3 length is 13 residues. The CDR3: CASSLNRGNTIYF. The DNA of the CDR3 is TGTGCCAGCAGCTTAAACAGGGGGAACACCATATATTTT.

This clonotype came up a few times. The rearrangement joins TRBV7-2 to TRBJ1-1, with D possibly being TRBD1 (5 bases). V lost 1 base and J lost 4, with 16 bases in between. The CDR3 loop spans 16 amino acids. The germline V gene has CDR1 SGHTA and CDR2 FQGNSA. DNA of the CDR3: TGTGCCAGCAGCTTAGGAGGTCGGCAGGGTGGCACTGAAGCTTTCTTT. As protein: CASSLGGRQGGTEAFF.

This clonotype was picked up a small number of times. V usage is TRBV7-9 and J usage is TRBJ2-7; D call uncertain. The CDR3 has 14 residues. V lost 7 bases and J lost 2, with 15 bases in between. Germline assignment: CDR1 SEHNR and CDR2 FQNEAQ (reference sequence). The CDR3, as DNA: TGTGCCAGCACCCTGGTGGCAGGCCCCTACGAGCAGTACTTC. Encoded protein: CASTLVAGPYEQYF.

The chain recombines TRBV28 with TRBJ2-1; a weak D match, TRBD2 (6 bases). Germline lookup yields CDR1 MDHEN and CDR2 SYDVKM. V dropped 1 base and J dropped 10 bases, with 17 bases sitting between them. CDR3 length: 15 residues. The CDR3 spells CASSLSKGRRAEQFF. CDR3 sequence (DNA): TGTGCCAGCAGTTTATCAAAGGGACGGAGGGCCGAGCAGTTCTTC.

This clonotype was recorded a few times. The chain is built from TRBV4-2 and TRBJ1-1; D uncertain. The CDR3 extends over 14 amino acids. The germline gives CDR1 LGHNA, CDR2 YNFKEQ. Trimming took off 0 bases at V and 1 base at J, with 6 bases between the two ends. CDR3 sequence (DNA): TGTGCCAGCAGCCAAGATGTGGAGAACACTGAAGCTTTCTTT. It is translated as CASSQDVENTEAFF.

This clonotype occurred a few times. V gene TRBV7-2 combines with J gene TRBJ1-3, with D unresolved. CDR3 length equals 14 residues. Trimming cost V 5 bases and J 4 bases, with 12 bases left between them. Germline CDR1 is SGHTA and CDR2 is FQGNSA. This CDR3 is CASSRATGGNTIYF. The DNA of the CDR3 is TGTGCCAGCAGCCGAGCGACGGGAGGAAACACCATATATTTT.

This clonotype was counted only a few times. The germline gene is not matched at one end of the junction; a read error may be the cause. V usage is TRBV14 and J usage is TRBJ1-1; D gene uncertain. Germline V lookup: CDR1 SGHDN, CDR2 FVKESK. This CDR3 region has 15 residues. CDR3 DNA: TGTGCCAGCAGCCATGCTGGAACCGAGAGGTTATTTTGGGTCTTT. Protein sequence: CASSHAGTERLFWVF.

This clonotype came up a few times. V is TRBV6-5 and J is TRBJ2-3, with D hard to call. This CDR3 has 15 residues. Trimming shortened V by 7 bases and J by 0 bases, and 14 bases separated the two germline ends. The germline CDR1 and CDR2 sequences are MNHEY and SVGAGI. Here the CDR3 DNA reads TGTGCCAGCAAGGTGGCCTACCGTAGCACAGATACGCAGTATTTT. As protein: CASKVAYRSTDTQYF.

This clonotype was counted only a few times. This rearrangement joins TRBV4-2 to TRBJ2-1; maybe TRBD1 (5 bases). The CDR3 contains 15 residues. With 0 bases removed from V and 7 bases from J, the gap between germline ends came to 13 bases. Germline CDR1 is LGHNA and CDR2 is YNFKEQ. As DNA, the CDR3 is TGTGCCAGCAGCCAAGATCGGGCAGGGCGGAATGAGCAGTTCTTC. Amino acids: CASSQDRAGRNEQFF.

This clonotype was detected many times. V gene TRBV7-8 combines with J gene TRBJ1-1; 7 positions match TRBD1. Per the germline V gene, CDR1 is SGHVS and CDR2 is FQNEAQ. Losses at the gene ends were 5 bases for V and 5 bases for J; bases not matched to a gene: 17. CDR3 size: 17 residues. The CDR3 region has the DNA TGTGCCAGCAGCCAGGTGGGCAGGGGGACTGTTTGGACTGAAGCTTTCTTT. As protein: CASSQVGRGTVWTEAFF.